These 22 T cell receptor beta chains share one sample of origin, sequenced in a study of T cell responses to AZD1222 COVID-19 vaccine. Sequenced by immunoSEQ multiplex PCR; TCRdb stores in-frame clones only, minus some. The profile shows 80,000 or so clones, 65% to 80% of them singletons. Sequenced material: peripheral blood, taken 28 days after the second dose of the MenACWY control vaccine. The receptors here all came from an adult who received the MenACWY meningococcal vaccine as a control.

V is TRBV20-1 and J is TRBJ1-2; 10 bases line up with TRBD1. V shed 5 bases, J shed 8 bases, and the junction held 2 bases outside the gene matches. CDR1 and CDR2 from the germline V gene are DFQATT and SNEGSKA (reference sequence). This CDR3 has 11 amino acids. The DNA for the CDR3 is TGCAGTGCTGGGGACAGGGGAGGCTACACCTTC. As protein: CSAGDRGGYTF.

This clone was counted between two and nine times. The chain joins TRBV5-1 to TRBJ1-1, with 8 bases identical to TRBD1. After removal of 0 bases from V and 4 bases from J, the junction contained 2 bases not matched to a gene. CDR1 is SGHRS and CDR2 is YFSETQ in the germline V gene. CDR3 length: 14 amino acids. The CDR3 nucleotides are TGCGCCAGCAGCTTGGACAGGGGGGGCACTGAAGCTTTCTTT. This sequence encodes CASSLDRGGTEAFF.

The chain carries TRBV5-1 and TRBJ2-1; a weak D match, TRBD2 (7 bases). The CDR3 is 14 amino acids. Trimming removed 6 bases from V and 2 bases from J, with 12 bases in between. Germline V gene lookup returns CDR1 SGHRS and CDR2 YFSETQ. CDR3 amino acids: CASTRGGAYNEQFF. The CDR3 DNA is TGCGCCAGCACCAGAGGGGGGGCCTACAATGAGCAGTTCTTC.

The CDR3 DNA follows: TGTGCCAGCAGCATGAGGGGTTCACCCCTCCACTTT. It is translated as CASSMRGSPLHF. The chain employs TRBV7-8 and TRBJ1-6; TRBD1 might be the D (5 bases). Trimming cost V 5 bases and J 9 bases, with 8 bases left between them. CDR1 is SGHVS, CDR2 FQNEAQ, per germline. This CDR3 is 12 amino acids long.

The rearrangement links TRBV4-3 to TRBJ2-7; D is uncertain. The V end was cut by 0 bases, the J end by 5 bases, with 20 bases between. This CDR3 spans 17 amino acids. Germline CDR1 reads LGHNA; CDR2 reads YSLEER. The chain's CDR3 is CASSQELNKMVQNEQYF. The CDR3 nucleotides are TGCGCCAGCAGCCAAGAGCTAAATAAGATGGTGCAAAACGAGCAGTACTTC.

The chain joins TRBV7-2 to TRBJ2-1; 7 nucleotides match TRBD2. Germline trimming cut 4 bases from V and 8 bases from J; bases unmatched to any gene: 8. CDR1 is SGHTA and CDR2 is FQGNSA in the germline V gene. This CDR3 has 14 residues. In DNA, the CDR3 is TGTGCCAGCAGCTCTGTCGGCGGGAGTCATGAGCAGTTCTTC. Protein sequence: CASSSVGGSHEQFF.

The chain joins TRBV3-1 (or the pseudogene TRBV3-2) to TRBJ2-7; D uncertain. The V gene lost 4 bases and the J gene lost 5 bases, with 18 bases spanning the gap. CDR3 size: 15 residues. Germline CDR1 reads LGHDT; CDR2 reads YNNKEL (reference sequence). CDR3 coding DNA: TGTGCCAGCAGCCGCTCGGACCGAAAAACCGACGAGCAGTACTTC. Translated, it gives CASSRSDRKTDEQYF.

CDR3 residues: CASSVGPAGVTDTQYF. DNA for the CDR3: TGTGCCAGCAGCGTAGGGCCAGCGGGAGTGACAGATACGCAGTATTTT. This chain links TRBV9 with TRBJ2-3, with 8 bases fitting TRBD2. Germline assignment: CDR1 SGDLS and CDR2 YYNGEE. V dropped 0 bases and J dropped 3; count of bases not matched to a gene: 6. The CDR3 has 16 amino acids.

The chain recombines TRBV5-6 with TRBJ1-2, with a weak D call TRBD1 (6 bases). Germline V gene data show CDR1 as SGHDT and CDR2 as YYEEEE. V was pared by 3 bases and J by 8 bases, with 17 bases between. This CDR3 is built from 14 residues. The CDR3 spells CASSSPITGRGYTF. In DNA form, the CDR3 reads TGTGCCAGCAGCTCCCCTATAACAGGGAGGGGCTACACCTTC.

The chain links TRBV6-5 to TRBJ2-3; 11 bases agree with TRBD1. V dropped 10 bases and J dropped 5; count of bases not matched to a gene: 5. The CDR3 has 13 residues. Germline assignment: CDR1 MNHEY and CDR2 SVGAGI. Here the CDR3 DNA reads TGTGCCACCCGGACAGGGGGCAAAGATACGCAGTATTTT. Translation gives CATRTGGKDTQYF.

The rearrangement joins TRBV28 to TRBJ2-5; TRBD2 matches at 8 bases. The CDR3 extends over 15 amino acids. The V and J ends lost 5 bases and 2 bases, in that order; junction bases with no gene match: 7. Germline CDR1 and CDR2: MDHEN and SYDVKM. The CDR3 is CASSPLAGIQETQYF. The CDR3 nucleotides are TGTGCCAGCAGTCCTTTAGCGGGGATTCAAGAGACCCAGTACTTC.

The J gene is TRBJ1-4, the V gene TRBV28; the D gene is possibly TRBD1 (5 bases). Trimming removed 4 bases at V and 5 bases at J, with 14 bases between. CDR1 and CDR2 from the germline V gene are MDHEN and SYDVKM. There are 15 residues in the CDR3. Here the CDR3 DNA reads TGTGCCAGCAGTTCGCGACGCGGGGCAAATGAAAAACTGTTTTTT. Translation gives CASSSRRGANEKLFF.

V is TRBV7-9 and J is TRBJ1-4; TRBD1 agrees at 8 bases. The CDR3 spans 12 residues. Unmatched junction bases numbered 1, after V lost 5 bases and J lost 8 bases. Germline V gene data show CDR1 as SEHNR and CDR2 as FQNEAQ (reference sequence). The CDR3, as DNA: TGTGCCAGCAGCCGGACAGGGGAAAAACTGTTTTTT. Amino acid sequence: CASSRTGEKLFF.

Written as DNA, the CDR3 is TGTGCCATCAGTGAGTTCCAGGGGGCTGGAAACACCATATATTTT. Translating gives CAISEFQGAGNTIYF. The genes are TRBV10-3 and TRBJ1-3; TRBD1 agrees at 7 bases. The V and J ends lost 1 base and 2 bases, in that order; junction bases with no gene match: 2. Germline values: CDR1 ENHRY, CDR2 SYGVKD. CDR3 size: 15 residues.

This clone was found once. The chain joins TRBV6-5 to TRBJ2-5; TRBD1 matches 7 bases. Germline V gene sequence: CDR1 MNHEY, CDR2 SVGAGI. V was clipped by 1 base and J by 5 bases; unmatched bases: 10. The CDR3 is 16 amino acids. The chain's CDR3 is CASSYYRRGKGETQYF. Here the CDR3 DNA reads TGTGCCAGCAGTTACTACCGCAGGGGGAAGGGGGAGACCCAGTACTTC.

The V and J genes are TRBV7-6 and TRBJ2-3, with D possibly matching TRBD1 (6 bases). CDR1 SGHVS and CDR2 FNYEAQ come from the germline V gene. This CDR3 is 16 amino acids long. V dropped 0 bases and J dropped 4 bases, with 14 bases sitting between them. CDR3 in DNA: TGTGCCAGCAGCTTAGCTACGGCGGCAGGGGCAGATACGCAGTATTTT. It yields the protein CASSLATAAGADTQYF.

This chain joins TRBV5-4 and TRBJ2-7; possible D gene TRBD1, 5 bases. Trimming stripped 3 bases from V and 0 bases from J, with 10 bases between. The CDR3 covers 14 residues. The germline gives CDR1 SGHNT, CDR2 YYREEE (reference sequence). CDR3 coding DNA: TGTGCCAGCAGCTACTCGACAGCCTCCTACGAGCAGTACTTC. Translating gives CASSYSTASYEQYF.

The gene calls are TRBV6-2 or TRBV6-3 and TRBJ1-1, with a possible D match to TRBD1 (5 bases). CDR1 MNHEY and CDR2 SVGEGT come from the germline V gene. Trimming left V 4 bases short and J 2 bases short, with 17 bases between. CDR3 length: 16 amino acids. CDR3 region: CASSSSGAERNTEAFF. In DNA, the CDR3 is TGTGCCAGCAGTTCGTCCGGGGCGGAAAGAAACACTGAAGCTTTCTTT.

The chain recombines TRBV29-1 with TRBJ2-1; 9 bases line up with TRBD2. J was trimmed by 4 bases and V by 6 bases; bases with no gene match: 10. Germline lookup yields CDR1 SQVTM and CDR2 ANQGSEA. This CDR3 has 15 amino acids. The CDR3 spells CSVEISGSFYNEQFF. CDR3 DNA sequence: TGCAGCGTGGAGATTAGCGGGAGTTTTTACAATGAGCAGTTCTTC.

This clone showed up just a few times. This chain connects TRBV28 to TRBJ1-5; D gene unclear. The V gene's germline CDR1 is MDHEN and CDR2 SYDVKM. V gave up 7 bases and J gave up 3 bases, with 13 bases separating them. The length of the CDR3 is 14 residues. The CDR3 here is CASNIGSLNQPQHF. As DNA, the CDR3 is TGTGCCAGCAATATCGGCAGCCTCAATCAGCCCCAGCATTTT.

V usage is TRBV5-4 and J usage is TRBJ2-5; D may be TRBD1 (6 bases). The ends were cut back, 2 bases at V and 2 bases at J, with 10 bases in the middle. CDR3 length: 14 residues. Germline assignment: CDR1 SGHNT and CDR2 YYREEE (reference sequence). This chain's CDR3 is CASSFGQLQETQYF. For the CDR3, the DNA is TGTGCCAGCAGCTTCGGACAGTTACAAGAGACCCAGTACTTC.

The chain has TRBV5-1 and TRBJ2-6; tentative D call: TRBD1 (6 bases). This CDR3 spans 15 amino acids. The V end lost 4 bases, the J end lost 0 bases, and 8 bases lay between the germline ends. Germline CDR1 SGHRS, CDR2 YFSETQ. This CDR3 reads CASSVTGSGANVLTF. The CDR3 DNA reads TGCGCCAGCAGCGTGACAGGCTCTGGGGCCAACGTCCTGACTTTC.